A selection of T cell receptor beta chains follows, all from one sample in a study of regulatory T cells in long-lasting Graves disease. TCRdb ran MiXCR on the multiplex PCR reads and lists one entry per CDR3 protein. Here the sample spans roughly 350,000 distinct CDR3 sequences, approximately 15% being singletons. The same sample was also used in a study of T cells in Graves' hyperthyroidism and ophthalmopathy.

The specimen was peripheral blood mononuclear cells (PBMCs), collected at new diagnosis, from a patient treated with antithyroid drugs. These receptors originate from a man aged 40-50 years with Graves disease. Each CDR3 is given with its conserved first and last residue. The D gene is left open where the match is weak. Not all rows give a size; the values are once, few, many and, for expanded clones, a class.

cdr3_aa cdr3_nt v_call clone_size j_call d_call
CASRLLAGGPTDTQYF TGTGCCAGCAGACTTTTAGCGGGGGGGCCAACAGATACGCAGTATTTT TRBV6-1 few TRBJ2-3 TRBD2
CASSYRAGRWETQYF TGTGCCAGCAGTTACAGGGCAGGGCGTTGGGAGACCCAGTACTTC TRBV6-2/TRBV6-3 NA TRBJ2-5 NA
CAISPTGGTEAFF TGTGCCATCAGTCCCACGGGAGGGACTGAAGCTTTCTTT TRBV10-3 few TRBJ1-1 NA
CASSLNRGLQETQYF TGTGCCAGCAGCTTAAACAGGGGACTACAAGAGACCCAGTACTTC TRBV7-2 many TRBJ2-5 NA
CASSLVWGGQPQHF TGTGCCAGCAGCTTGGTCTGGGGGGGACAGCCCCAGCATTTT TRBV5-8 NA TRBJ1-5 NA
CASSVVGGREQYF TGTGCCAGCAGCGTAGTCGGAGGACGCGAGCAGTACTTC TRBV9 many TRBJ2-7 NA
CASTSGTPYGYTF TGTGCCAGCACCTCCGGGACACCGTATGGCTACACCTTC TRBV5-4 few TRBJ1-2 NA
CATSAAGAGSNQPQHF TGTGCCACCAGTGCCGCAGGGGCTGGGAGCAATCAGCCCCAGCATTTT TRBV24-1 NA TRBJ1-5 NA
CASMEGFGAFF TGTGCCAGCATGGAGGGTTTTGGAGCTTTCTTT TRBV6-2/TRBV6-3 few TRBJ1-1 NA
CASSQADRLNTEAFF TGTGCCAGCAGTCAAGCAGACAGGCTGAACACTGAAGCTTTCTTT TRBV28 many TRBJ1-1 NA
CASSEARVAFF TGTGCCAGCAGTGAAGCAAGGGTAGCTTTCTTT TRBV2 many TRBJ1-1 NA
CASSWGQGAYEQYF TGTGCCAGCAGCTGGGGACAGGGGGCCTACGAGCAGTACTTC TRBV7-9 many TRBJ2-7 TRBD1
CASSRPGQGSQETQYF TGTGCCAGCAGTCGCCCTGGACAGGGGTCGCAAGAGACCCAGTACTTC TRBV28 many TRBJ2-5 TRBD1
CASSYSRGSPIYGYTF TGTGCCAGCAGTTACTCGAGGGGGAGCCCTATCTATGGCTACACCTTC TRBV6-5 NA TRBJ1-2 NA
CASSTTGQAPYGYTF TGTGCCAGCAGTACGACCGGACAGGCTCCTTATGGCTACACCTTC TRBV28 NA TRBJ1-2 TRBD1
CASSLAREYGNTIYF TGTGCCAGCAGCTTAGCGCGGGAGTACGGAAACACCATATATTTT TRBV7-9 few TRBJ1-3 NA
CASSWTGLGELFF TGTGCCAGCAGCTGGACAGGGTTGGGGGAGCTGTTTTTT TRBV28 many TRBJ2-2 TRBD1
CAISESGQGASEQYF TGTGCCATCAGTGAGTCCGGACAGGGGGCCAGCGAGCAGTACTTC TRBV10-3 few TRBJ2-7 TRBD1
CASSLGQTGNTIYF TGTGCCAGCAGCCTCGGACAGACTGGAAACACCATATATTTT TRBV3-1 many TRBJ1-3 NA
CASSGTFRETQYF TGTGCCAGCAGTGGGACTTTCCGAGAGACCCAGTACTTC TRBV2 many TRBJ2-5 NA
CASSVAEYSPLHF TGTGCCAGCAGTGTGGCAGAGTATTCACCCCTCCACTTT TRBV2 many TRBJ1-6 NA
CASDLSRTSTGYSNQPQHF TGTGCTAGTGACTTGTCCCGAACCTCGACAGGGTATAGCAATCAGCCCCAGCATTTT TRBV12-5 NA TRBJ1-5 TRBD1
CASSWWIAGEGRTDTQYF TGTGCCAGCAGCTGGTGGATAGCGGGAGAAGGGCGCACAGATACGCAGTATTTT TRBV7-9 NA TRBJ2-3 TRBD2
CASSPSRGEKLFF TGTGCCAGCTCACCATCTCGGGGAGAAAAACTGTTTTTT TRBV18 many TRBJ1-4 NA
CASSLDGTALYEQYF TGTGCCAGCAGCTTAGACGGGACAGCACTCTACGAGCAGTACTTC TRBV7-2 NA TRBJ2-7 TRBD1